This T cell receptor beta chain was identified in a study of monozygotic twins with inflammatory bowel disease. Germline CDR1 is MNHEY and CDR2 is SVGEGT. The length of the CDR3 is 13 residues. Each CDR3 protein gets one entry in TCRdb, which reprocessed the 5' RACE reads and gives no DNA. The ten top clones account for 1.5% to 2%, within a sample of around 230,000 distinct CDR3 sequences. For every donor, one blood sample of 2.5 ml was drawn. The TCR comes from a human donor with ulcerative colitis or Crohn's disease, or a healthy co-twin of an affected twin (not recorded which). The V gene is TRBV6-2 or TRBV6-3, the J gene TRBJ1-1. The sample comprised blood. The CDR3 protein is CASSSRVNTEAFF.